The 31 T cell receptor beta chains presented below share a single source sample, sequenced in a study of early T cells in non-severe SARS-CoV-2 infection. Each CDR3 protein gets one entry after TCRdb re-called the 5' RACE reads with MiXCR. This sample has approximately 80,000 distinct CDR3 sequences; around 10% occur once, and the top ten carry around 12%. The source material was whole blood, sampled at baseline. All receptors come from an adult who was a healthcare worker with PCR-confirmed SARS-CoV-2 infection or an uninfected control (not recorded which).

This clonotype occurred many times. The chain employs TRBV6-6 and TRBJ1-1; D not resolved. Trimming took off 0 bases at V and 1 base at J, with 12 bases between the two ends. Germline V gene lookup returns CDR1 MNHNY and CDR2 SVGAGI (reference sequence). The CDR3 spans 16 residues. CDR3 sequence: CASSYSKSPGNTEAFF. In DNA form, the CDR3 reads TGTGCCAGCAGTTACTCGAAAAGTCCTGGGAACACTGAAGCTTTCTTT.

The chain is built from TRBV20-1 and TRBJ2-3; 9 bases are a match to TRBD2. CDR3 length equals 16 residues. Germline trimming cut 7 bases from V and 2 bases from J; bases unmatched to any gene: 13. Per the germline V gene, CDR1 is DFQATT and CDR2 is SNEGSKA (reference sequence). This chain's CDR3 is CSVGTSTSSYTDTQYF. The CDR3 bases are TGCAGTGTCGGGACTAGCACCTCATCCTACACAGATACGCAGTATTTT.

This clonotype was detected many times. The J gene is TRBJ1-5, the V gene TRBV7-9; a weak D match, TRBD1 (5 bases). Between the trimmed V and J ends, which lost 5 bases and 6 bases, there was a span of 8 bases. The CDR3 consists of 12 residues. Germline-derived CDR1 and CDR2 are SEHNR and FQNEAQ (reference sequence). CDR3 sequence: CASSDGGQPQHF. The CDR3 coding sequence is TGTGCCAGCAGCGACGGGGGTCAGCCCCAGCATTTT.

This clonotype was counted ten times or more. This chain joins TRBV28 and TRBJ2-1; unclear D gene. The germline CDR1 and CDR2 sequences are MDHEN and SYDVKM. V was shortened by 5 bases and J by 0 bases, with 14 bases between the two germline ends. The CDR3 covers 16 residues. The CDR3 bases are TGTGCCAGCAGTCCAGCGACCTTGAGCTCCTACAATGAGCAGTTCTTC. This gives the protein CASSPATLSSYNEQFF.

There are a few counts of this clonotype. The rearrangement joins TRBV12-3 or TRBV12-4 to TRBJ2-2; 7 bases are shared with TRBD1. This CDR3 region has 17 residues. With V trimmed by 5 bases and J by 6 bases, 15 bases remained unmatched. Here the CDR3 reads CASSPDRAPFRAGELFF. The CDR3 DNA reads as TGTGCCAGCAGTCCCGACAGGGCCCCGTTTCGGGCCGGGGAGCTGTTTTTT.

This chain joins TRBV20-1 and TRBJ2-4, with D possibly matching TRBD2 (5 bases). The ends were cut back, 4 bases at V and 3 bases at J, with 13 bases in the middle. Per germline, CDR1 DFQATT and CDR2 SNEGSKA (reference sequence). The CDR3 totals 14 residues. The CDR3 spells CSAKRGYDKNIQYF. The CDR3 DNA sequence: TGCAGTGCTAAACGGGGTTACGACAAAAACATTCAGTACTTC.

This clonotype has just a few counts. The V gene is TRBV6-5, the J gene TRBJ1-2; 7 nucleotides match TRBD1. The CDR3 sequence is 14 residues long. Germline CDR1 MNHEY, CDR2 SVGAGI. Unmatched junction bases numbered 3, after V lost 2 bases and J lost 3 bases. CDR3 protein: CASSYGRGDYGYTF. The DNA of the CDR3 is TGTGCCAGCAGTTACGGCAGGGGGGACTATGGCTACACCTTC.

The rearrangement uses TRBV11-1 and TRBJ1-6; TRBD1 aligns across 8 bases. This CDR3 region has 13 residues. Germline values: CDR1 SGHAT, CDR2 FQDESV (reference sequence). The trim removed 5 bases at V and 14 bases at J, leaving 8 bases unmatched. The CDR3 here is CASSPQGATTLHF. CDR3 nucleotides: TGTGCCAGCAGCCCCCAGGGGGCGACCACCCTCCACTTT. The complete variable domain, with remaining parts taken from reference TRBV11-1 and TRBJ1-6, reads EAEVAQSPRYKITEKSQAVAFWCDPISGHATLYWYRQILGQGPELLVQFQDESVVDDSQLPKDRFSAERLKGVDSTLKIQPAELGDSAMYLCASSPQGATTLHFGNGTRLTVT.

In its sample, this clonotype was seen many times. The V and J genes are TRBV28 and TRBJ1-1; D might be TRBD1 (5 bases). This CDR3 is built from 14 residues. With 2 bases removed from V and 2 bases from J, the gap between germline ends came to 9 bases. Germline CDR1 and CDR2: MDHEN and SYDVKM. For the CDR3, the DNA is TGTGCCAGCAGTTTAGCCCAGGGAAACACTGAAGCTTTCTTT. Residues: CASSLAQGNTEAFF.

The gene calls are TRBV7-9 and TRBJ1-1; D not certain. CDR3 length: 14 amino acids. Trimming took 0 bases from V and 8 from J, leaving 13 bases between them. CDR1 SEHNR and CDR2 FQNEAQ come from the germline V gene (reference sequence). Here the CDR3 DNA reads TGTGCCAGCAGCTTAGCGACCTGGATCTCAGAAGCTTTCTTT. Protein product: CASSLATWISEAFF.

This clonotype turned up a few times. The DNA for the CDR3 is TGTGCCAGTAGTAGAACAGAGAATGAAAAACTGTTTTTT. It encodes CASSRTENEKLFF. The chain combines TRBV19 with TRBJ1-4; D is ambiguous. From germline, CDR1 is LNHDA and CDR2 SQIVND (reference sequence). Trimming took off 4 bases at V and 5 bases at J, with 8 bases between the two ends. This CDR3 has 13 residues. The complete variable domain, with remaining parts taken from reference TRBV19 and TRBJ1-4, reads DGGITQSPKYLFRKEGQNVTLSCEQNLNHDAMYWYRQDPGQGLRLIYYSQIVNDFQKGDIAEGYSVSREKKESFPLTVTSAQKNPTAFYLCASSRTENEKLFFGSGTQLSVL.

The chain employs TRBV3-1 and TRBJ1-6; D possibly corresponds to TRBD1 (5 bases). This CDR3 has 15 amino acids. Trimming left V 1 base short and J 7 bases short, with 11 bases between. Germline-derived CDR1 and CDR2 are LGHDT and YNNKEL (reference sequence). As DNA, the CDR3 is TGTGCCAGCAGCCAAGGGGTCGGGGCAAATTCACCCCTCCACTTT. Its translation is CASSQGVGANSPLHF.

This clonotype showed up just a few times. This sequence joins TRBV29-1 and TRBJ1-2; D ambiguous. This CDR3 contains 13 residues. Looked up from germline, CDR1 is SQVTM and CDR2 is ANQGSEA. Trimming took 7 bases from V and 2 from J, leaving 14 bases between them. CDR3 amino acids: CSADGNINYGYTF. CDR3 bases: TGCAGCGCGGACGGTAACATCAACTATGGCTACACCTTC.

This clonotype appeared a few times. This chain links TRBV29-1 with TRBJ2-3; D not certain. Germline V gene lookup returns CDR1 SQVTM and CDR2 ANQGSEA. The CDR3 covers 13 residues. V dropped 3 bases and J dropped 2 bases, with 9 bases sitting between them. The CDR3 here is CSVDPRHTDTQYF. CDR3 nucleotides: TGCAGCGTTGACCCACGACACACAGATACGCAGTATTTT.

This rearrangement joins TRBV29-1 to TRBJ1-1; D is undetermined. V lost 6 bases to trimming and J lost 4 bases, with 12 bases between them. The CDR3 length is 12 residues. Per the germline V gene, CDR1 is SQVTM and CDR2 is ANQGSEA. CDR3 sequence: CSVRRGGTEAFF. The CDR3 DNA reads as TGCAGCGTCCGGCGGGGTGGCACTGAAGCTTTCTTT.

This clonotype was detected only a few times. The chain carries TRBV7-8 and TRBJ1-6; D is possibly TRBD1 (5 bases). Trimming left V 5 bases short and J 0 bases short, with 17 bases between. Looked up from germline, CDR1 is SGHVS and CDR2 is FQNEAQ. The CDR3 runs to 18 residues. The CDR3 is CASSPWGTTSSYNSPLHF. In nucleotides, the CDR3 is TGTGCCAGCAGCCCCTGGGGCACTACAAGCTCCTATAATTCACCCCTCCACTTT.

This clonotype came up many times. As DNA, the CDR3 is TGTGCCAGCAGTGACTCAGGGGGGGCAGATACGCAGTATTTT. Residues: CASSDSGGADTQYF. The chain links TRBV6-4 to TRBJ2-3; D may be TRBD2 (7 bases). From germline, CDR1 is MRHNA and CDR2 SNTAGT. V shed 0 bases and J shed 4 bases, with 8 bases lying between them. The CDR3 runs 14 residues.

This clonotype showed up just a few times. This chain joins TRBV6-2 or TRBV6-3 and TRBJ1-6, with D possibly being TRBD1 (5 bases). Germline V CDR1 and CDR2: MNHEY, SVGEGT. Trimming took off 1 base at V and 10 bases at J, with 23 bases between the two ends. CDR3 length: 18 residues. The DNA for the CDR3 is TGTGCCAGCAGTTACTACGCGGGTGGAGAACCCGAGGGGTCACCCCTCCACTTT. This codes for CASSYYAGGEPEGSPLHF.

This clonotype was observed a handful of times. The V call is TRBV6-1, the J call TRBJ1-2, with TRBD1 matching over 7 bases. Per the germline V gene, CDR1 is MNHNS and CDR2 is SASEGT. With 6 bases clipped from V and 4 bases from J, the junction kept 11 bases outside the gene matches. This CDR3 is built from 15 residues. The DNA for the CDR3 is TGTGCCAGCAGAGATTTAAGCCGGGACAGCTATGGCTACACCTTC. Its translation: CASRDLSRDSYGYTF.

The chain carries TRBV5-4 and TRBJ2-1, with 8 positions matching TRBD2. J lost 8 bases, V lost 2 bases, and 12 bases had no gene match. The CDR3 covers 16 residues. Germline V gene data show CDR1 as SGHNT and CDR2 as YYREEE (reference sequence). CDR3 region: CASSLGFIGLAHEQFF. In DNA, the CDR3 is TGTGCCAGCAGCTTAGGGTTTATCGGACTAGCACATGAGCAGTTCTTC.

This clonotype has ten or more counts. The CDR3 loop is CAISESVTGELFF. CDR3 DNA sequence: TGTGCCATCAGTGAGTCGGTCACCGGGGAGCTGTTTTTT. The gene calls are TRBV10-3 and TRBJ2-2; D gene uncertain. The CDR3 consists of 13 residues. Germline loops: CDR1 ENHRY, CDR2 SYGVKD. The V end was cut by 0 bases, the J end by 4 bases, with 3 bases between.

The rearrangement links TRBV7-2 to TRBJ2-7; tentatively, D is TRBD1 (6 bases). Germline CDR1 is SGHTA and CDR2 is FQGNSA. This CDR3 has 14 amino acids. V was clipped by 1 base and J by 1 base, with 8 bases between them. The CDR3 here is CASSLDRASYEQYF. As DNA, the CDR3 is TGTGCCAGCAGCTTAGACAGGGCATCCTACGAGCAGTACTTC. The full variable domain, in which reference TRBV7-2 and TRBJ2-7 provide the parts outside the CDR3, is GAGVSQSPSNKVTEKGKDVELRCDPISGHTALYWYRQSLGQGLEFLIYFQGNSAPDKSGLPSDRFSAERTGGSVSTLTIQRTQQEDSAVYLCASSLDRASYEQYFGPGTRLTVT.

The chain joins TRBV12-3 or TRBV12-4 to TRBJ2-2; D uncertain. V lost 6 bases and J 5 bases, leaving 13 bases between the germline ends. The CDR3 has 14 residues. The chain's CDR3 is CASSPGWQTGELFF. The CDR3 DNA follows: TGTGCCAGCAGCCCTGGGTGGCAGACCGGGGAGCTGTTTTTT.

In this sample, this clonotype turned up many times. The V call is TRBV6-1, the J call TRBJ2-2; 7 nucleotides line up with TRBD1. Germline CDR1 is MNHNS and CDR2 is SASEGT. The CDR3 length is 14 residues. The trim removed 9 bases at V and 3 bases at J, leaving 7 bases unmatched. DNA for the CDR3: TGTGCCAGTACACCCGGGACAGACACCGGGGAGCTGTTTTTT. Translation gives CASTPGTDTGELFF.

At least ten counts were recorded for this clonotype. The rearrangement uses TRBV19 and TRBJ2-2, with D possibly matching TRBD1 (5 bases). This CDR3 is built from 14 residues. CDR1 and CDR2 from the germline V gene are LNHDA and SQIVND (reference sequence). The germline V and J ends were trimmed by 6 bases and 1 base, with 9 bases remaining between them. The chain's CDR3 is CASSLGRNTGELFF. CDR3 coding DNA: TGTGCCAGTAGCTTGGGGCGGAACACCGGGGAGCTGTTTTTT.

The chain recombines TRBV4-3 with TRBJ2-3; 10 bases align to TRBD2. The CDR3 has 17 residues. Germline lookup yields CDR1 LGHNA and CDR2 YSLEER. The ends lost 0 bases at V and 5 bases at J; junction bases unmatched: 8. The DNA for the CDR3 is TGCGCCAGCAGCCAAGATTTCAGCGGGGGGGCTTTAGATACGCAGTATTTT. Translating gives CASSQDFSGGALDTQYF.

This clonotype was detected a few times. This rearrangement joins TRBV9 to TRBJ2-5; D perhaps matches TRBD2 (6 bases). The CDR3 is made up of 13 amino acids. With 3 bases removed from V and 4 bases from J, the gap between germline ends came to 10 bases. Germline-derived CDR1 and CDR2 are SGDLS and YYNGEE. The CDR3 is CASSAGSLETQYF. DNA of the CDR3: TGTGCCAGCAGCGCCGGGAGTCTAGAGACCCAGTACTTC.

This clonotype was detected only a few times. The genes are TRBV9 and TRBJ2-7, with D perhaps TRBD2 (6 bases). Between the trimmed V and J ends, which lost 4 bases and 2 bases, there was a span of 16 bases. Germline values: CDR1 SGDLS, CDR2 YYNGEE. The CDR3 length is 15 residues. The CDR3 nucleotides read TGTGCCAGCAGCCCCTGGTTCGGCGGGACCTACGAGCAGTACTTC. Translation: CASSPWFGGTYEQYF.

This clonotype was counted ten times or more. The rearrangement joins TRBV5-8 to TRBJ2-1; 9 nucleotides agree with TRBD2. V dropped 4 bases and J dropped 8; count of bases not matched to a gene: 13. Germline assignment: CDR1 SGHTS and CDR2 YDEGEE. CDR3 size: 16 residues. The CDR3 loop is CASSPKYVAGEYEQFF. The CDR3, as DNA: TGTGCCAGCAGCCCAAAATACGTAGCGGGGGAATATGAGCAGTTCTTC.

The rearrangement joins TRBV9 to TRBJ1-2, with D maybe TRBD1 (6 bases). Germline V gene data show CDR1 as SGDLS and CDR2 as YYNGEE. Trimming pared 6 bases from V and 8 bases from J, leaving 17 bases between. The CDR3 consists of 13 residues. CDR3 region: CASTSRGAEGYTF. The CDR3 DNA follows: TGTGCCAGCACCTCCCGGGGGGCTGAGGGCTACACCTTC.

DNA of the CDR3: TGCAGCGTTCGGACAGGGGGCTTCGATAATGAAAAACTGTTTTTT. It translates to CSVRTGGFDNEKLFF. The V gene is TRBV29-1, the J gene TRBJ1-4, with TRBD1 identical over 11 bases. CDR1 is SQVTM, CDR2 ANQGSEA, per germline. V gave up 5 bases and J gave up 4 bases; unmatched junction bases: 6. This CDR3 comprises 15 residues.